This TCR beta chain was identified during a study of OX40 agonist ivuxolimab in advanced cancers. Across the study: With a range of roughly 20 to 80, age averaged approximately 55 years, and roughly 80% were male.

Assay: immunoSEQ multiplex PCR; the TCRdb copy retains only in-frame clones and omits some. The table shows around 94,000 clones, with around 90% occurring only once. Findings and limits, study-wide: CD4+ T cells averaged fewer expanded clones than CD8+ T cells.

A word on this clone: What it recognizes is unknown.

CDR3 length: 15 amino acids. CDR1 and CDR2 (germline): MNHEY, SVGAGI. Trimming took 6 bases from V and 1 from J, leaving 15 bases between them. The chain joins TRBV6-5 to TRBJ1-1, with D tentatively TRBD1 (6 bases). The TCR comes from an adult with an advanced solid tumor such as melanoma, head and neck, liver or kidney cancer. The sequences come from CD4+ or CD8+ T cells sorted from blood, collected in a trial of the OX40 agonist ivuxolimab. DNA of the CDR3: TGTGCCAGCAGCATAATACCGGGACAGAACACTGAAGCTTTCTTT. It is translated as CASSIIPGQNTEAFF.